This TCR beta chain was sequenced during a study of control samples from healthy donors and cancer patients. The protocol was immunoSEQ multiplex PCR, while the TCRdb copy is restricted to in-frame clones and leaves out a portion. The sample records about 98,000 clones, about four fifths being singletons. The sequencing sample was made of blood. The receptor was derived from a man in his fifties or sixties in good health.

The CDR3 nucleotides are TGTGCCAGCAGTGGGAACAGGGAGGGGACCCAGTACTTC. Residues: CASSGNREGTQYF. The chain has TRBV2 and TRBJ2-5; D is perhaps TRBD2 (7 bases). CDR3 length equals 13 residues. V dropped 4 bases and J dropped 7 bases, with 13 bases sitting between them. Germline V CDR1 and CDR2: SNHLY, FYNNEI.